Reported below is one T cell receptor beta chain. Germline assignment: CDR1 LNHNV and CDR2 YYDKDF (reference sequence). With 0 bases removed from V and 5 bases from J, the gap between germline ends came to 14 bases. The CDR3 length is 15 residues. This record comes from a study of blood T cell repertoires in COVID-19. In the study overall: Acute-phase and convalescent COVID-19 samples originated in the United States, Italy and Spain. From T cells, B-cell-depleted T cells, or PBMCs came the material, which was cDNA or gDNA.

In the authors' methods: Reference gene primer amplification gave nucleated cell count estimates. Measured with immunoSEQ multiplex PCR; TCRdb has only the in-frame clones, and not every one. That table gives V, J and clone size, and the DNA gave D and trimming. The sample has some 530,000 clones, over 75% seen once. This receptor was obtained from a human donor in a cohort sampled during active COVID-19. This chain joins TRBV15 and TRBJ2-7, with D uncertain. Sequenced material: peripheral blood. The CDR3 DNA is TGTGCCACCAGCAGAGATATCGCTAGTGTCGACGAGCAGTACTTC. Its protein is CATSRDIASVDEQYF.